This TCR beta chain was sequenced for a study of response to subunit inactivated influenza vaccine. Whole-study results and caveats: Each seasonal influenza vaccination, the authors suggested, recruits few new T cells.

Of note for this clonotype: Its specificity is unknown.

TCRdb processed the RT-PCR reads anew with MiXCR; each CDR3 protein has one entry. The profile shows hundreds of thousands of distinct CDR3 sequences, less than 20% of them singletons. This CDR3 comprises 14 residues. After removal of 4 bases from V and 8 bases from J, the junction contained 7 bases not matched to a gene. Looked up from germline, CDR1 is ENHRY and CDR2 is SYGVKD. The sample consisted of PBMCs from blood, taken about 5 days after vaccination. The chain links TRBV10-3 to TRBJ2-1; 8 bases match TRBD2. The TCR sequence derives from a man aged 45-60 years who received an inactivated influenza vaccine. The CDR3 sequence: CAISGSTSDYEQFF. The CDR3 nucleotides read TGTGCCATCAGTGGCTCGACTAGCGACTATGAGCAGTTCTTC.